The rows below give T cell receptor beta chains drawn from one sample of a study of identical twins. TCRdb fed the 5' RACE reads into MiXCR, producing one record per CDR3 protein. The sample lists some 1,700,000 distinct CDR3 sequences, 32% occurring once. Sequencing was performed on cord blood. All receptors come from a newborn girl in good health. CDR3s include the opening cysteine and the closing phenylalanine or tryptophan. A D gene is named only where the DNA matches it firmly. Not all rows give a size; the values are once, few, many and, for expanded clones, a class.

>TRBV20-1|TRBD2|TRBJ2-3|-
CSARERGRDTQYF
TGCAGTGCTAGAGAGCGGGGGAGAGATACGCAGTATTTT
>TRBV2|-|TRBJ1-1|-
CASSGDINTEAFF
TGTGCCAGTTCAGGGGATATAAACACTGAAGCTTTCTTT
>TRBV6-1|TRBD2|TRBJ2-2|-
CASNRLAGLTGELFF
TGTGCCAGCAATCGACTAGCGGGACTCACCGGGGAGCTGTTTTTT
>TRBV20-1|TRBD1|TRBJ1-2|-
CSARGDSGNYGNTF
TGCAGTGCTAGAGGGGACAGTGGCAACTATGGCAACACCTTC
>TRBV20-1|TRBD2|TRBJ2-7|once
CSAGTSGRFIYEQYF
TGCAGTGCCGGTACTAGCGGGAGATTCATCTACGAGCAGTACTTC
>TRBV3-1|-|TRBJ1-2|-
CASSQDRGTTSLGYTF
TGTGCCAGCAGCCAAGACCGCGGGACCACAAGTCTTGGCTACACCTTC
>TRBV20-1|TRBD2|TRBJ2-7|-
CSARRTSGPPYNEQYF
TGCAGTGCTAGAAGGACTAGCGGACCCCCCTACAATGAGCAGTACTTC
>TRBV7-9|TRBD1|TRBJ1-1|-
CASSSSRDRGEAFF
TGTGCCAGCAGCTCGTCCCGGGACAGGGGCGAAGCTTTCTTT
>TRBV24-1|-|TRBJ2-2|-
CATSGGGETGELFF
TGTGCCACCAGTGGAGGCGGGGAAACCGGGGAGCTGTTTTTT
>TRBV7-2|-|TRBJ2-7|-
CASSSRTDPYEQYF
TGTGCCAGCAGCTCCCGGACGGATCCCTACGAGCAGTACTTC
>TRBV20-1|-|TRBJ1-3|once
CSASRDLGNTIYF
TGCAGTGCGAGCAGGGACCTCGGAAACACCATATATTTT
>TRBV19|-|TRBJ1-5|-
CASNRDLSNQPQHF
TGTGCCAGTAACCGGGACCTTAGCAATCAGCCCCAGCATTTT
>TRBV5-5|-|TRBJ2-3|few
CASSPRIRPDTQYF
TGTGCCAGCAGCCCCCGAATTAGGCCAGATACGCAGTATTTT
>TRBV20-1|-|TRBJ2-1|many
CSALYNEQFF
TGCAGTGCCCTGTACAATGAGCAGTTCTTC
>TRBV2|TRBD1|TRBJ2-1|-
CASSAGQGNSYNEQFF
TGTGCCAGCAGTGCAGGACAGGGAAATTCCTACAATGAGCAGTTCTTC
>TRBV3-1|TRBD2|TRBJ2-1|-
CASSQEVKYGTSGRAGWGNEPFF
TGTGCCAGCAGCCAAGAAGTGAAGTATGGGACTAGCGGGAGGGCTGGCTGGGGGAATGAGCCGTTCTTC